The next 26 T cell receptor beta chains were all read from a single sample in a study of blood T cell repertoires in COVID-19. The method was immunoSEQ multiplex PCR; TCRdb's version includes in-frame clones alone and lacks a portion of them. The data hold 90,000 to 130,000 clones, with around 64% observed a single time. The sequenced material came from peripheral blood. These receptor sequences come from a woman in her thirties or forties with acute or convalescent COVID-19.

The genes are TRBV4-3 and TRBJ2-5; D gene ambiguous. The CDR3 sequence is 13 residues long. Germline CDR1 and CDR2: LGHNA and YSLEER. Trimming removed 0 bases from V and 5 bases from J, with 7 bases in between. CDR3 bases: TGCGCCAGCAGCCAAGATTTTCGGGAGACCCAGTACTTC. This sequence encodes CASSQDFRETQYF.

This clone was found a few times. The V and J genes are TRBV2 and TRBJ1-6; 7 bases agree with TRBD1. In germline, CDR1 is SNHLY, CDR2 FYNNEI. CDR3 length: 16 residues. The V gene end was trimmed by 8 bases and the J gene end by 1 base; junction bases not matched to a gene: 8. The CDR3, as DNA: TGTGCCAGCCTCGGCGGGACAGTTTCCTATAATTCACCCCTCCACTTT. It specifies CASLGGTVSYNSPLHF.

This clone came up a few times. The chain has TRBV6-2 or TRBV6-3 and TRBJ1-1; D is unresolved. V lost 3 bases and J lost 1, with 9 bases in between. Per germline, CDR1 MNHEY and CDR2 SVGEGT. CDR3 length equals 14 residues. The CDR3 loop is CASSYGRENTEAFF. Here the CDR3 DNA reads TGTGCCAGCAGTTATGGGAGGGAGAACACTGAAGCTTTCTTT.

This sequence joins TRBV6-1 and TRBJ1-1; D is possibly TRBD1 (5 bases). V gave up 2 bases and J gave up 4 bases, with 11 bases separating them. CDR1 MNHNS and CDR2 SASEGT come from the germline V gene. The CDR3 loop spans 14 amino acids. CDR3 sequence (DNA): TGTGCCAGCAGTGAACGGGGACTCGGCACTGAAGCTTTCTTT. Its translation: CASSERGLGTEAFF.

CDR3 sequence reads: CASSIPGQGSGANVLTF. The CDR3 coding sequence is TGTGCCAGTAGTATCCCGGGACAGGGGTCTGGGGCCAACGTCCTGACTTTC. The V and J genes are TRBV19 and TRBJ2-6; 10 nucleotides line up with TRBD1. This CDR3 has 17 residues. Germline CDR1 is LNHDA and CDR2 is SQIVND (reference sequence). V shed 3 bases, J shed 1 base, and the junction held 3 bases outside the gene matches.

The J gene is TRBJ2-1, the V gene TRBV10-3; D is possibly TRBD2 (7 bases). V gave up 4 bases and J gave up 6 bases, with 10 bases separating them. CDR3 length equals 13 residues. Germline V lookup: CDR1 ENHRY, CDR2 SYGVKD. As DNA, the CDR3 is TGTGCCATCAGTGGAGGGGGGGGCAATGAGCAGTTCTTC. Translation gives CAISGGGGNEQFF.

This chain links TRBV5-1 with TRBJ2-2; D ambiguous. The CDR3 extends over 14 amino acids. Per the germline V gene, CDR1 is SGHRS and CDR2 is YFSETQ. The V and J ends lost 1 base and 2 bases respectively, with 6 bases between them. CDR3 coding DNA: TGCGCCAGCAGCTTGACACATAACACCGGGGAGCTGTTTTTT. It yields the protein CASSLTHNTGELFF. The whole variable domain, remainder taken from reference TRBV5-1 and TRBJ2-2, is KAGVTQTPRYLIKTRGQQVTLSCSPISGHRSVSWYQQTPGQGLQFLFEYFSETQRNKGNFPGRFSGRQFSNSRSEMNVSTLELGDSALYLCASSLTHNTGELFFGEGSRLTVL.

CDR3 sequence: CASSLVGASGDTQYF. Here the CDR3 DNA reads TGCGCCAGCAGCTTGGTTGGTGCTTCGGGAGATACGCAGTATTTT. The chain joins TRBV5-1 to TRBJ2-3; D is ambiguous. V lost 0 bases and J lost 5, with 13 bases in between. This CDR3 is built from 15 residues. Germline CDR1 is SGHRS and CDR2 is YFSETQ.

The genes are TRBV29-1 and TRBJ2-7; 16 bases fit TRBD2. CDR3 length: 17 residues. Germline CDR1 is SQVTM and CDR2 is ANQGSEA. The junction had 8 bases not matched to a gene; V was cut back by 1 base and J by 5 bases. The CDR3 loop is CSVEAQGTSGGADEQYF. The CDR3 nucleotides read TGCAGCGTTGAAGCACAAGGGACTAGCGGGGGGGCCGACGAGCAGTACTTC.

This clone showed up just a few times. This CDR3 is CASSPNQGEEQYF. The CDR3 DNA reads as TGTGCCAGCAGCCCTAACCAGGGGGAGGAGCAGTACTTC. The rearrangement links TRBV7-7 to TRBJ2-7, with 7 bases aligning to TRBD1. The ends lost 5 bases at V and 7 bases at J; junction bases unmatched: 8. The CDR3 loop spans 13 amino acids. Germline values: CDR1 SSHAT, CDR2 FNYEAQ (reference sequence).

V is TRBV28 and J is TRBJ1-2; 8 bases line up with TRBD1. Looked up from germline, CDR1 is MDHEN and CDR2 is SYDVKM. Germline trimming cut 3 bases from V and 7 bases from J; bases unmatched to any gene: 22. The CDR3 runs 19 residues. CDR3 bases: TGTGCCAGCAGTTTTCAGGGGGCGATGGCCGGGGATATAAGGAGTGGCTACACCTTC. Amino acids: CASSFQGAMAGDIRSGYTF.

The chain couples TRBV6-5 to TRBJ1-1; 9 nucleotides match TRBD1. The CDR3 extends over 11 amino acids. In germline, CDR1 is MNHEY, CDR2 SVGAGI. V shed 8 bases, J shed 8 bases, and the junction held 3 bases outside the gene matches. Here the CDR3 DNA reads TGTGCCAGCGGGGGACAGGGCGAAGCTTTCTTT. This codes for CASGGQGEAFF.

This clone came up a few times. The CDR3 nucleotides read TGTGCCAGCAGCCCCGGGGAATTCTATGGCTACACCTTC. This sequence encodes CASSPGEFYGYTF. The chain employs TRBV7-6 and TRBJ1-2; D is unclear. The CDR3 runs to 13 residues. Germline V gene sequence: CDR1 SGHVS, CDR2 FNYEAQ. V was clipped by 5 bases and J by 4 bases, with 11 bases between them.

The chain carries TRBV7-2 and TRBJ2-3; D call uncertain. Trimming took 2 bases from V and 1 from J, leaving 7 bases between them. This CDR3 is 14 amino acids long. Germline CDR1 is SGHTA and CDR2 is FQGNSA. The CDR3 reads CASSLNGRTDTQYF. In DNA, the CDR3 is TGTGCCAGCAGCTTAAATGGCCGCACAGATACGCAGTATTTT.

The CDR3 DNA reads TGTGCCAGCAGCTCGTACCTTGGCGGGGGGTACAATGAGCAGTTCTTC. Translation: CASSSYLGGGYNEQFF. This rearrangement joins TRBV7-9 to TRBJ2-1, with 8 nucleotides matching TRBD2. CDR1 and CDR2 (germline): SEHNR, FQNEAQ (reference sequence). The V segment lost 4 bases and the J segment 4 bases; nucleotides outside the gene matches: 9. This CDR3 has 16 residues.

In DNA, the CDR3 is TGTGCCAGCAGTTACTCCCGGACAGGAAACACCATATATTTT. Its protein is CASSYSRTGNTIYF. The gene calls are TRBV6-5 and TRBJ1-3, with a weak D call TRBD1 (5 bases). V shed 0 bases and J shed 4 bases, with 7 bases lying between them. The CDR3 length is 14 residues. The germline gives CDR1 MNHEY, CDR2 SVGAGI.

This clone was seen more than once but under ten times. This chain uses TRBV12-3 or TRBV12-4 with TRBJ1-1; the D gene is possibly TRBD1 (5 bases). Trimming shortened V by 7 bases and J by 7 bases, and 13 bases separated the two germline ends. The CDR3 sequence is 12 residues long. Here the CDR3 DNA reads TGTGCCAGCATGGGGGGGTTTGTTGAAGCTTTCTTT. It specifies CASMGGFVEAFF.

This clone was seen a handful of times. The V and J genes are TRBV2 and TRBJ2-1; 7 bases are shared with TRBD1. The V segment lost 5 bases and the J segment 7 bases; nucleotides outside the gene matches: 8. This CDR3 is built from 14 residues. Germline V CDR1 and CDR2: SNHLY, FYNNEI. CDR3 in amino acids: CASSRQGDGNEQFF. The CDR3, as DNA: TGTGCCAGCAGTCGACAGGGAGATGGAAATGAGCAGTTCTTC.

The genes are TRBV5-5 and TRBJ2-1, with 8 nucleotides matching TRBD2. V lost 0 bases, J lost 9 bases, and 5 bases stayed unmatched. CDR3 length equals 14 residues. In germline, CDR1 is SGHKS, CDR2 YYEKEE (reference sequence). CDR3 nucleotides: TGTGCCAGCAGCTTGGACGGGGGGGCAGTTGAGCAGTTCTTC. This sequence encodes CASSLDGGAVEQFF. Based on the CDR3 plus reference TRBV5-5 and TRBJ2-1, the full variable domain is DAGVTQSPTHLIKTRGQQVTLRCSPISGHKSVSWYQQVLGQGPQFIFQYYEKEERGRGNFPDRFSARQFPNYSSELNVNALLLGDSALYLCASSLDGGAVEQFFGPGTRLTVL.

This rearrangement joins TRBV5-5 to TRBJ1-5, with D maybe TRBD1 (5 bases). CDR3 length: 15 residues. V gave up 6 bases and J gave up 7 bases, with 20 bases separating them. Germline assignment: CDR1 SGHKS and CDR2 YYEKEE (reference sequence). The CDR3 bases are TGTGCCAGCACAGCATCGGGGGGTTCTGGACAGCCCCAGCATTTT. Translated, it gives CASTASGGSGQPQHF.

This clone was detected only once. This chain links TRBV9 with TRBJ1-1, with D uncertain. The germline V gene has CDR1 SGDLS and CDR2 YYNGEE. The CDR3 loop spans 13 amino acids. Trimming removed 4 bases at V and 5 bases at J, with 12 bases between. This CDR3 is CASSIGGNTEAFF. The CDR3, as DNA: TGTGCCAGCAGCATAGGAGGGAATACTGAAGCTTTCTTT.

V usage is TRBV7-9 and J usage is TRBJ2-1, with D possibly TRBD2 on 6 matching bases. The V and J ends lost 6 bases and 9 bases respectively, with 15 bases between them. The germline V gene encodes CDR1 SEHNR and CDR2 FQNEAQ (reference sequence). The CDR3 is 13 residues long. The CDR3 sequence is CASSFGGFAEQFF. The CDR3 region has the DNA TGTGCCAGCAGTTTTGGAGGGTTTGCTGAGCAGTTCTTC.

The chain is built from TRBV4-1 and TRBJ2-7, with 8 bases that match TRBD1. The CDR3 spans 15 residues. Unmatched junction bases numbered 6, after V lost 1 base and J lost 4 bases. From germline, CDR1 is MGHRA and CDR2 YSYEKL. Here the CDR3 DNA reads TGCGCCAGCAGCCAAGGACAGGGGCAGGGGTACGAGCAGTACTTC. It codes for CASSQGQGQGYEQYF.

The V and J genes are TRBV12-3 or TRBV12-4 and TRBJ1-2; tentative D call: TRBD1 (5 bases). The CDR3 spans 13 residues. V was cut by 5 bases and J by 6 bases, with 13 bases left in between. The CDR3 reads CASSALGGDGYTF. The DNA of the CDR3 is TGTGCCAGCAGTGCTCTTGGGGGGGATGGCTACACCTTC.

The chain carries TRBV4-3 and TRBJ2-2; TRBD1 matches at 7 bases. The length of the CDR3 is 16 residues. In germline, CDR1 is LGHNA, CDR2 YSLEER. V lost 1 base to trimming and J lost 1 base; unmatched junction nucleotides: 3. The CDR3 DNA reads as TGCGCCAGCAGCCAAGCAACAGGGGTGAACACCGGGGAGCTGTTTTTT. Translating gives CASSQATGVNTGELFF.

The chain is built from TRBV7-9 and TRBJ1-4; D may be TRBD1 (5 bases). The CDR3 contains 17 residues. Trimming cost V 1 base and J 5 bases, with 17 bases left between them. Germline V lookup: CDR1 SEHNR, CDR2 FQNEAQ (reference sequence). CDR3 DNA: TGTGCCAGCAGCTTAGGGTGGGGCGGTCCAGTAAATGAAAAACTGTTTTTT. Amino acids: CASSLGWGGPVNEKLFF. The full variable domain, completed using reference TRBV7-9 and TRBJ1-4, is DTGVSQNPRHKITKRGQNVTFRCDPISEHNRLYWYRQTLGQGPEFLTYFQNEAQLEKSRLLSDRFSAERPKGSFSTLEIQRTEQGDSAMYLCASSLGWGGPVNEKLFFGSGTQLSVL.